These 10 T cell receptor beta chains originate from one sample sequenced in a study of blood T cells in healthy people across ages (dated by TCRdb to the mid-2010s). Libraries were prepared through 5' RACE. The instrument was an Illumina HiSeq 2500. A second PCR of about 7 to 12 cycles was run with a J-beta primer mix and a sample-barcoded 5' primer. TCRdb took the public reads, trimmed them with fastp at Q25, ran MiXCR for clone calling and kept in-frame beta chains. Here each entry gathers all rows of one CDR3 protein and keeps the most common genes and DNA. The sample table contains approximately 900,000 distinct CDR3 sequences; only one count was recorded for roughly 43% of them. The ten largest account for around 15% of the sample. Sequencing was performed on blood. Every receptor here comes from a young man in good health.

In its sample, this clonotype was seen a few times. This chain joins TRBV7-2 and TRBJ1-2, with D unclear. V lost 6 bases and J 4 bases, leaving 18 bases between the germline ends. The CDR3 is made up of 15 amino acids. Germline values: CDR1 SGHTA, CDR2 FQGNSA. CDR3 in amino acids: CASSPQESASYGYTF. The DNA for the CDR3 is TGTGCCAGCAGTCCCCAGGAGTCAGCGAGCTATGGCTACACCTTC.

The rearrangement joins TRBV15 to TRBJ1-2, with D possibly being TRBD1 (6 bases). V shed 4 bases and J shed 8 bases, with 17 bases lying between them. CDR1 LNHNV and CDR2 YYDKDF come from the germline V gene (reference sequence). CDR3 length: 14 residues. CDR3 sequence reads: CATSTTTGMGGYTF. Written as DNA, the CDR3 is TGTGCCACCAGCACTACAACAGGGATGGGCGGCTACACCTTC. The full variable domain, completed using reference TRBV15 and TRBJ1-2, is DAMVIQNPRYQVTQFGKPVTLSCSQTLNHNVMYWYQQKSSQAPKLLFHYYDKDFNNEADTPDNFQSRRPNTSFCFLDIRSPGLGDTAMYLCATSTTTGMGGYTFGSGTRLTVV.

This clonotype has just a few counts. In nucleotides, the CDR3 is TGTGCCAGCAGCTTACGGCAGGGGGGCCAACAGCCCCAGCATTTT. This sequence encodes CASSLRQGGQQPQHF. V is TRBV7-2 and J is TRBJ1-5, with 7 bases identical to TRBD1. From germline, CDR1 is SGHTA and CDR2 FQGNSA. CDR3 length: 15 amino acids. The trim removed 2 bases at V and 7 bases at J, leaving 8 bases unmatched.

The rearrangement joins TRBV20-1 to TRBJ1-2; TRBD1 is a possible D gene (5 bases). There are 13 residues in the CDR3. Germline assignment: CDR1 DFQATT and CDR2 SNEGSKA (reference sequence). The V end lost 6 bases, the J end lost 3 bases, and 14 bases lay between the germline ends. CDR3 nucleotides: TGCAGTGCGTTTGGGGGGGGTTACTATGGCTACACCTTC. It specifies CSAFGGGYYGYTF.

This clonotype was picked up one time. The rearrangement links TRBV5-1 to TRBJ1-1, with D unclear. This CDR3 spans 15 amino acids. Per germline, CDR1 SGHRS and CDR2 YFSETQ. V gave up 0 bases and J gave up 1 base, with 10 bases separating them. The CDR3: CASSLDMGRNTEAFF. Written as DNA, the CDR3 is TGCGCCAGCAGCTTGGATATGGGGAGGAACACTGAAGCTTTCTTT.

This clonotype occurred many times. The rearrangement joins TRBV29-1 to TRBJ2-1, with 9 bases that match TRBD2. The trim removed 4 bases at V and 7 bases at J, leaving 8 bases unmatched. From germline, CDR1 is SQVTM and CDR2 ANQGSEA. The CDR3 contains 14 residues. The DNA of the CDR3 is TGCAGCGTTGCGGTAGCGGGGGCCAATAATGAGCAGTTCTTC. It codes for CSVAVAGANNEQFF.

The chain uses TRBV3-1 and TRBJ2-3; D call uncertain. V lost 4 bases to trimming and J lost 5 bases, with 16 bases between them. Per the germline V gene, CDR1 is LGHDT and CDR2 is YNNKEL (reference sequence). The CDR3 has 15 amino acids. The CDR3 loop reads CASSPIMVGGDTQYF. In DNA, the CDR3 is TGTGCCAGCAGCCCCATTATGGTTGGTGGAGATACGCAGTATTTT.

This chain connects TRBV5-1 to TRBJ2-7, with D hard to call. Trimming removed 4 bases from V and 0 bases from J, with 8 bases in between. The CDR3 is made up of 13 amino acids. The germline V gene has CDR1 SGHRS and CDR2 YFSETQ. In nucleotides, the CDR3 is TGCGCCAGCAGCCCCTACCCCTCCTACGAGCAGTACTTC. Protein product: CASSPYPSYEQYF.

The rearrangement joins TRBV6-2 or TRBV6-3 to TRBJ2-7; TRBD1 or TRBD2 may be the D gene (5 bases each). The CDR3 covers 14 residues. Per the germline V gene, CDR1 is MNHEY and CDR2 is SVGEGT. V lost 6 bases, J lost 2 bases, and 14 bases lay in between. The CDR3 reads CASSSGTNAYEQYF. DNA of the CDR3: TGTGCCAGCAGCTCCGGGACCAACGCCTACGAGCAGTACTTC.

The rearrangement links TRBV4-3 to TRBJ1-2; no definite D call. V was pared by 0 bases and J by 1 base, with 9 bases between. The germline CDR1 and CDR2 sequences are LGHNA and YSLEER. This CDR3 is 15 amino acids long. CDR3 DNA: TGCGCCAGCAGCCAAGATCGTCTCTTTAACTATGGCTACACCTTC. Translation: CASSQDRLFNYGYTF.